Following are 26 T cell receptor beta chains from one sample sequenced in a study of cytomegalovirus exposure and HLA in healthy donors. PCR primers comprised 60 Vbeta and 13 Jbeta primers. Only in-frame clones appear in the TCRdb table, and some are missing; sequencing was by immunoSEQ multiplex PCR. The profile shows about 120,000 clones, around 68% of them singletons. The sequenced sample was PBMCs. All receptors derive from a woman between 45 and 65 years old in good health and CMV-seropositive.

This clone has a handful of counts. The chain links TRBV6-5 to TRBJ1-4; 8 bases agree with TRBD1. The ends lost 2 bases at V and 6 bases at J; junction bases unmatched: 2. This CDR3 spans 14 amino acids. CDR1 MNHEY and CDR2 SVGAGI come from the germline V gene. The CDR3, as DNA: TGTGCCAGCAGTTACCTGACAGGGGATGAAAAACTGTTTTTT. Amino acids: CASSYLTGDEKLFF.

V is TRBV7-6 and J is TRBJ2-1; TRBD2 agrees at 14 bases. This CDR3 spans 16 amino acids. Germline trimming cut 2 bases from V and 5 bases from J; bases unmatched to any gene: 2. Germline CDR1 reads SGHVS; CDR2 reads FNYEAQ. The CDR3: CASSLRTSGGHNEQFF. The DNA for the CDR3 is TGTGCCAGCAGCTTAAGGACTAGCGGGGGGCACAATGAGCAGTTCTTC. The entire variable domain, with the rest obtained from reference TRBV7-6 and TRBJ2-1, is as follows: GAGVSQSPRYKVTKRGQDVALRCDPISGHVSLYWYRQALGQGPEFLTYFNYEAQQDKSGLPNDRFSAERPEGSISTLTIQRTEQRDSAMYRCASSLRTSGGHNEQFFGPGTRLTVL.

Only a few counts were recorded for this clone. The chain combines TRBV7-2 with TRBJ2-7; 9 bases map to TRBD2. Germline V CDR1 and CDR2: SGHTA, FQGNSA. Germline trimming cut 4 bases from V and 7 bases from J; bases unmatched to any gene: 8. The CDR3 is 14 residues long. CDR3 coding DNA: TGTGCCAGCAGCTACGTAGCGGGAGAGGGGGAGCAGTACTTC. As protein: CASSYVAGEGEQYF.

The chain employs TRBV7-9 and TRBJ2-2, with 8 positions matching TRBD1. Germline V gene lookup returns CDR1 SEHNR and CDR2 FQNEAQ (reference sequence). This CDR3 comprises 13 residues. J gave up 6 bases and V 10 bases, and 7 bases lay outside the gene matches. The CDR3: CATETGASGELFF. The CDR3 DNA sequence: TGTGCCACCGAGACAGGGGCATCCGGGGAGCTGTTTTTT.

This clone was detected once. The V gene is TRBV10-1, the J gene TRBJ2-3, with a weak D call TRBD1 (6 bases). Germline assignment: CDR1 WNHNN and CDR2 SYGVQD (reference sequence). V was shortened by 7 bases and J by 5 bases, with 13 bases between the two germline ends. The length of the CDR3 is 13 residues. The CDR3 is CASKGTPRDTQYF. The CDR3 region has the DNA TGCGCCAGCAAAGGGACACCCAGAGATACGCAGTATTTT.

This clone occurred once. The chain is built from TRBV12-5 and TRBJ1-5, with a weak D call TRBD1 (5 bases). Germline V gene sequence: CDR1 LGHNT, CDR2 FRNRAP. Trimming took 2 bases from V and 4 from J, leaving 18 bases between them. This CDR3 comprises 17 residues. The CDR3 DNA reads TGTGCTAGTGGTTTGTATCTAGGGGAATTAGGGAATCAGCCCCAGCATTTT. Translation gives CASGLYLGELGNQPQHF.

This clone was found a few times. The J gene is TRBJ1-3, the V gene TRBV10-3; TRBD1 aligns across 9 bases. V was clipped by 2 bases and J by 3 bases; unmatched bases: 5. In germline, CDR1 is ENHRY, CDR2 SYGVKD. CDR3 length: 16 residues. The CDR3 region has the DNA TGTGCCATCAGTGAGGGGGACAGGGTTAGTGGAAACACCATATATTTT. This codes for CAISEGDRVSGNTIYF.

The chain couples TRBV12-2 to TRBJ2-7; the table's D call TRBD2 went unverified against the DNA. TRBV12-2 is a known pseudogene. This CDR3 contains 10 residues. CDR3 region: CASRLTKKYF. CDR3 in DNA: TGTGCAAGTCGCTTAACTAAAAAGTACTTC.

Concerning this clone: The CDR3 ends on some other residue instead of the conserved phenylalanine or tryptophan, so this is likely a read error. The CDR3 DNA reads TGTGCCAGCAGCTTGGACGTCTTTTTGGGCACTGAAGCTTTCGTT. This translates into CASSLDVFLGTEAFV. This rearrangement joins TRBV5-6 to TRBJ1-1; D is ambiguous. This CDR3 comprises 15 residues. The germline V gene has CDR1 SGHDT and CDR2 YYEEEE. V gave up 0 bases and J gave up 4 bases, with 13 bases separating them.

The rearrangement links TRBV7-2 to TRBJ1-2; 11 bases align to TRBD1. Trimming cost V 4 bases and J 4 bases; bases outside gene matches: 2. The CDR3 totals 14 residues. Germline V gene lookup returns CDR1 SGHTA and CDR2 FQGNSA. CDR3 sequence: CASSWTGGTYGYTF. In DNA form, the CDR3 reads TGTGCCAGCAGCTGGACAGGGGGCACCTATGGCTACACCTTC.

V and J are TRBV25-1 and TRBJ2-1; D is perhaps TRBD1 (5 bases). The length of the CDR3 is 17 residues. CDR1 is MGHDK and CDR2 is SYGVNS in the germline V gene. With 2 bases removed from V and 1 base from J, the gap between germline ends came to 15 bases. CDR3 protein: CASSERPGYRSYNEQFF. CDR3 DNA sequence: TGTGCCAGCAGTGAAAGGCCAGGGTATCGGTCCTACAATGAGCAGTTCTTC.

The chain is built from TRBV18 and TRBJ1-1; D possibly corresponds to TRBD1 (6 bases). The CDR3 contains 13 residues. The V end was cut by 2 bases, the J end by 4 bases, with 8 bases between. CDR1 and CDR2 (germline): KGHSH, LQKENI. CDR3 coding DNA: TGTGCCAGCTCACCAGCAGGGGCCACTGAAGCTTTCTTT. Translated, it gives CASSPAGATEAFF.

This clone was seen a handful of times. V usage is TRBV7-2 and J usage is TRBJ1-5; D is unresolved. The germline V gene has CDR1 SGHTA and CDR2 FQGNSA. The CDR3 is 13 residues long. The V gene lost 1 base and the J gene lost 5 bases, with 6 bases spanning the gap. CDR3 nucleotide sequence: TGTGCCAGCAGCTTAGTCCAGGATCAGCCCCAGCATTTT. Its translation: CASSLVQDQPQHF.

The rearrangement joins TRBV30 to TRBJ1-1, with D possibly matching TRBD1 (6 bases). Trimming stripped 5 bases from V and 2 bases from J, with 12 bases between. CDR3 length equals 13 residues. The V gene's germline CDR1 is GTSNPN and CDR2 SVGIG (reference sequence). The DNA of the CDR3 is TGTGCCTGGGCCGGACAGATTAACACTGAAGCTTTCTTT. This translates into CAWAGQINTEAFF. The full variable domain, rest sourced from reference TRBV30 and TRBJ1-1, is SQTIHQWPATLVQPVGSPLSLECTVEGTSNPNLYWYRQAAGRGLQLLFYSVGIGQISSEVPQNLSASRPQDRQFILSSKKLLLSDSGFYLCAWAGQINTEAFFGQGTRLTVV.

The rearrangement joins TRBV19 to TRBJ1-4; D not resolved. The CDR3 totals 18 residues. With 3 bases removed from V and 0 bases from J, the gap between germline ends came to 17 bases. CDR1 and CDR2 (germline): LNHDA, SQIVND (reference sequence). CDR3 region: CASSMFGRARSTNEKLFF. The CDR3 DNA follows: TGTGCCAGTAGTATGTTTGGGCGTGCAAGATCAACTAATGAAAAACTGTTTTTT.

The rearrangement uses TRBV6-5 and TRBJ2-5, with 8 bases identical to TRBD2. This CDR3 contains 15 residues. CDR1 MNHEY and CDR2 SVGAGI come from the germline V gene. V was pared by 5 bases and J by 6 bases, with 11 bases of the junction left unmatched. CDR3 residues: CASSPPGSGSQTQYF. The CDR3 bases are TGTGCCAGCAGTCCCCCGGGCAGCGGGAGCCAGACCCAGTACTTC.

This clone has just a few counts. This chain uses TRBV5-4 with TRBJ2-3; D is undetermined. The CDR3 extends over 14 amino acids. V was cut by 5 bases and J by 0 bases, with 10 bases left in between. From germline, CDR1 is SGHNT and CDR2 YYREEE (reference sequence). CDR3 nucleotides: TGTGCCAGCAGTATCGAGGCTAGCACAGATACGCAGTATTTT. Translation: CASSIEASTDTQYF.

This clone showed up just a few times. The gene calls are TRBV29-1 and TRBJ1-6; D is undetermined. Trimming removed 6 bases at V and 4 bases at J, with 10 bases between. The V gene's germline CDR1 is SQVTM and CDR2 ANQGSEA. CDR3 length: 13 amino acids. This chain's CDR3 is CSVTTAYNSPLHF. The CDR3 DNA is TGCAGCGTAACGACTGCGTATAATTCACCCCTCCACTTT.

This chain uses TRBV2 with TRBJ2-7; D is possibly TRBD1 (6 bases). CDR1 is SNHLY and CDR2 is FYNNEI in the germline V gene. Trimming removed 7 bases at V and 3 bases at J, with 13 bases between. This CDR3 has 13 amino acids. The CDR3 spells CASNDDRNYEQYF. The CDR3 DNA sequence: TGTGCCAGCAATGATGACAGGAACTACGAGCAGTACTTC.

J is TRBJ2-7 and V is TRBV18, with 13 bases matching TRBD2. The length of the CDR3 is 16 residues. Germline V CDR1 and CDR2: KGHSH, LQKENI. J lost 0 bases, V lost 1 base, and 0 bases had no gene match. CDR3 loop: CASSPRTSGSSYEQYF. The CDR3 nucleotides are TGTGCCAGCTCACCACGGACTAGCGGGAGCTCCTACGAGCAGTACTTC. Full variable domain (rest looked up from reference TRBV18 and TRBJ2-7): NAGVMQNPRHLVRRRGQEARLRCSPMKGHSHVYWYRQLPEEGLKFMVYLQKENIIDESGMPKERFSAEFPKEGPSILRIQQVVRGDSAAYFCASSPRTSGSSYEQYFGPGTRLTVT.

The CDR3 bases are TGTGCCAGCAGTGAGGGACACAACACTGAAGCTTTCTTT. Translation: CASSEGHNTEAFF. V usage is TRBV6-1 and J usage is TRBJ1-1; the D gene is possibly TRBD1 (6 bases). Trimming took off 3 bases at V and 2 bases at J, with 7 bases between the two ends. The CDR3 has 13 residues. Per germline, CDR1 MNHNS and CDR2 SASEGT.

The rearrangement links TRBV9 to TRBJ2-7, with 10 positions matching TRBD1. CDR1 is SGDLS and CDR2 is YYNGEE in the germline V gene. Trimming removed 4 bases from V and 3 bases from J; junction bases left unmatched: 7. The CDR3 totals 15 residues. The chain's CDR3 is CASSLHGTGDYEQYF. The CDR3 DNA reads TGTGCCAGCAGCCTCCACGGGACAGGGGACTACGAGCAGTACTTC.

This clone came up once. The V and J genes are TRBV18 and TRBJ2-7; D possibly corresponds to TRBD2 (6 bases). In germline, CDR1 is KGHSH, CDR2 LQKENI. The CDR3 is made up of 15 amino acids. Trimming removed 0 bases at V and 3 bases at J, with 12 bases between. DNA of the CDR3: TGTGCCAGCTCACCACCGGGGGGAAGGGTCTACGAGCAGTACTTC. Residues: CASSPPGGRVYEQYF.

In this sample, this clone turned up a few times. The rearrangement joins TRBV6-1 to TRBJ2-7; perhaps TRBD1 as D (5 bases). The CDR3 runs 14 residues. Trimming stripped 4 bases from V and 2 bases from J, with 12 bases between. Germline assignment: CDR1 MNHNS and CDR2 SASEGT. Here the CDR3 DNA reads TGTGCCAGCAGTGGAAGACAGTTTACCTACGAGCAGTACTTC. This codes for CASSGRQFTYEQYF.

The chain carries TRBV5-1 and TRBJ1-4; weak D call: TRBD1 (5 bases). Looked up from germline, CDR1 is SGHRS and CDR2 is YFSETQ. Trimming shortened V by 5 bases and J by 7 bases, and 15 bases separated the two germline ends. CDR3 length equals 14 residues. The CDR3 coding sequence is TGCGCCAGCAGAACCGGGACTGAAGCTGAAAAACTGTTTTTT. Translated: CASRTGTEAEKLFF.

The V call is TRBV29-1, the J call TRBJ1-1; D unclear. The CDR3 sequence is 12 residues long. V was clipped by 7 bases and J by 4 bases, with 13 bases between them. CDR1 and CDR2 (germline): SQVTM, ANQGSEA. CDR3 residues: CSGRKGGTEAFF. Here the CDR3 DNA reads TGCAGCGGGAGGAAGGGTGGCACTGAAGCTTTCTTT. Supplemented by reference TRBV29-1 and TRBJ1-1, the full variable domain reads SAVISQKPSRDICQRGTSLTIQCQVDSQVTMMFWYRQQPGQSLTLIATANQGSEATYESGFVIDKFPISRPNLTFSTLTVSNMSPEDSSIYLCSGRKGGTEAFFGQGTRLTVV.